Described below is a single T cell receptor (beta chain) sequence and its context. The data derive from a study of blood T cell repertoires in COVID-19. For the study at large: COVID-19 samples from acute and convalescent phases originated in the United States, Italy and Spain. From T cells, B-cell-depleted T cells, or PBMCs came the material, which was cDNA or gDNA.

Followed longitudinally, the Seattle patients had been enrolled during active infection. Original processing notes: Amplification from reference gene primers served as the basis for estimated nucleated cell counts. Sequenced by immunoSEQ multiplex PCR; TCRdb stores in-frame clones only, minus some. V, J and clone size are taken as reported in that table, and D and trimming were inferred from the DNA itself. The sample includes around 440,000 clones, about nine tenths of them seen just once. The CDR3 totals 17 residues. Trimming stripped 5 bases from V and 2 bases from J, with 19 bases between. The germline CDR1 and CDR2 sequences are KGHSH and LQKENI.

This chain links TRBV18 with TRBJ1-5; maybe TRBD1 (6 bases). Sequenced sample: peripheral blood. The source of this sequence is a woman aged 45 to 65 with COVID-19, enrolled during active disease. The CDR3 region has the DNA TGTGCCAGCTCATCCAAAACAGGGAATCAAGGCAATCAGCCCCAGCATTTT. This translates into CASSSKTGNQGNQPQHF.